The rows below give T cell receptor beta chains drawn from one sample of a study of post-analysis software for immune sequencing data. TCRdb independently ran MiXCR on the PCR reads; one entry per CDR3 protein. Of fewer than 850,000 distinct CDR3 sequences in the sample, roughly 27% were seen once. Source material: blood. The source is a girl aged 5-17 years with multiple sclerosis. Both conserved end residues are part of each CDR3. Fields, in order: J gene, clone size, V gene, D gene, CDR3 length, CDR3 DNA, CDR3 protein. D genes are given only for firm matches. The listing skips clone size in some rows; elsewhere it reads once, few, many or a size class.

TRBJ2-3	few	TRBV9	.	15	TGTGCCAGCAGCGTAGCGGTGGGGGGCACAGATACGCAGTATTTT	CASSVAVGGTDTQYF
TRBJ2-5	few	TRBV10-3	TRBD1	14	TGTGCCATCAGTACGGGACAGGGGAAAGAGACCCAGTACTTC	CAISTGQGKETQYF
TRBJ1-5	.	TRBV6-6	.	14	TGTGCCAGCAGACTCAGGGAAGCCAATCAGCCCCAGCATTTT	CASRLREANQPQHF
TRBJ2-4	.	TRBV27	.	15	TGTGCCAGCGGACGTGGCAGGGGGGCTTTGAACATTCAGTACTTC	CASGRGRGALNIQYF
TRBJ1-1	few	TRBV7-2	.	17	TGTGCCAGCAGCCCCTGGCACTCTATGGGGGGGAACACTGAAGCTTTCTTT	CASSPWHSMGGNTEAFF
TRBJ2-1	.	TRBV10-3	TRBD2	14	TGTGCCATCAGTGGGGCGGGAGTTATCAATGAGCAGTTCTTC	CAISGAGVINEQFF
TRBJ2-7	few	TRBV20-1	.	13	TGCAGTGCTAGAGCCGGACGGGTTGGCGAGCAGTACTTC	CSARAGRVGEQYF
TRBJ2-5	few	TRBV29-1	TRBD1	13	TGCAACGTTGAAAGAGACAGGGGGCGAGAGCAGTACTTC	CNVERDRGREQYF
TRBJ2-1	.	TRBV11-2	.	15	TGTGCCAGCAGCTTAAGGGACGGATACTACAATGAGCAGTTCTTC	CASSLRDGYYNEQFF
TRBJ1-1	few	TRBV20-1	TRBD1	15	TGCAGTGCTAGAGGGTCCAGGGGGCGGGGAACTGAAGCTTTCTTT	CSARGSRGRGTEAFF
TRBJ2-2	.	TRBV5-1	.	15	TGCGCCAGCCAATCCGGGGGGCGCAACACCGGGGAGCTGTTTTTT	CASQSGGRNTGELFF
TRBJ2-3	.	TRBV12-3/TRBV12-4	TRBD1	16	TGTGCCAGCAGTTCCCTACTGGACAGGGGCACAGATACGCAGTATTTT	CASSSLLDRGTDTQYF
TRBJ2-7	.	TRBV5-5	.	16	TGTGCCAGCAGCTTGGGCCATGGACGGGGCTCCTACGAGCAGTACTTC	CASSLGHGRGSYEQYF
TRBJ2-3	many	TRBV10-3	TRBD1	14	TGTGCCATCAGTGCCGGACAGGGGGCAGATACGCAGTATTTT	CAISAGQGADTQYF
TRBJ2-7	few	TRBV20-1	.	13	TGCAGTGCTAGCGCGAGGGCGAACTACGAGCAGTACTTC	CSASARANYEQYF
TRBJ2-5	.	TRBV11-3	TRBD2	15	TGTGCCAGCAGCTTACTAGCGGGAGAAGTAGAGACCCAGTACTTC	CASSLLAGEVETQYF
TRBJ1-1	few	TRBV29-1	TRBD1	17	TGCAGCGTTGGGGACAGGTGGGCAGAGGTTTGGCCCACTGAAGCTTTCTTT	CSVGDRWAEVWPTEAFF